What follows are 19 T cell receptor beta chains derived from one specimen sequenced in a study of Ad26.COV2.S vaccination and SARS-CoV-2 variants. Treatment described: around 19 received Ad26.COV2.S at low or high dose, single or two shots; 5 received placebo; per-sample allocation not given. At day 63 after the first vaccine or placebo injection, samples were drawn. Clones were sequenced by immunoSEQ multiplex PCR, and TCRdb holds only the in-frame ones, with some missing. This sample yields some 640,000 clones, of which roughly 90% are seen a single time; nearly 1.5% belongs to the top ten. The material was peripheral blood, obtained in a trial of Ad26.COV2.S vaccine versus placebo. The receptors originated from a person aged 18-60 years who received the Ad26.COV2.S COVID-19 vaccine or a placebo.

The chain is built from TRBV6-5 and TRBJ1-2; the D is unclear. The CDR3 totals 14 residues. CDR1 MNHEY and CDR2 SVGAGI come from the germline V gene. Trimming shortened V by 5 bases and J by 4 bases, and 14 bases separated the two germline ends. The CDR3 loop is CASSPAGTFYGYTF. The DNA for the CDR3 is TGTGCCAGCAGTCCAGCGGGCACCTTCTATGGCTACACCTTC.

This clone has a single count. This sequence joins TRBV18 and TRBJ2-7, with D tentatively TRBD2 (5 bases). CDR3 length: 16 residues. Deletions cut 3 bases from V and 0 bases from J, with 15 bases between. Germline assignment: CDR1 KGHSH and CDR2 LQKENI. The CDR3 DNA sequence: TGTGCCAGCTCACCCCTATGGAGCGGAAGCTCCTACGAGCAGTACTTC. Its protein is CASSPLWSGSSYEQYF.

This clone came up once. CDR3 residues: CSASAEKLFF. In nucleotides, the CDR3 is TGCAGTGCTAGCGCTGAAAAACTGTTTTTT. The chain links TRBV20-1 to TRBJ1-4; D gene ambiguous. Per the germline V gene, CDR1 is DFQATT and CDR2 is SNEGSKA (reference sequence). V dropped 3 bases and J dropped 7 bases, with 3 bases sitting between them. The CDR3 consists of 10 residues.

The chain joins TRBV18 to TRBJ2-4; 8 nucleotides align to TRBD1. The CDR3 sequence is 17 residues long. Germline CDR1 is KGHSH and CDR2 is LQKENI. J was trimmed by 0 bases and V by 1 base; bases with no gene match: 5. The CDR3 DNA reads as TGTGCCAGCTCACCACGGGACAGGTCCTTAGCCAAAAACATTCAGTACTTC. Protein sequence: CASSPRDRSLAKNIQYF.

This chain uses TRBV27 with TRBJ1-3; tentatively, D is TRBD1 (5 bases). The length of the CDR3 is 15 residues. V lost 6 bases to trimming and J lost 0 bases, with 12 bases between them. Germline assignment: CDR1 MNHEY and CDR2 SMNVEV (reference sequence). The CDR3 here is CASSLRQSSGNTIYF. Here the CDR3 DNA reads TGTGCCAGCAGCCTCCGACAGAGCTCTGGAAACACCATATATTTT.

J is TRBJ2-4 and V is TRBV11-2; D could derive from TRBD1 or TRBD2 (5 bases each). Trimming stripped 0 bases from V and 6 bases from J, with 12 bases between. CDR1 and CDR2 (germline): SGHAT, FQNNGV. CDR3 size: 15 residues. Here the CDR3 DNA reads TGTGCCAGCAGCTTAGATTACCGGGGCGGAAACATTCAGTACTTC. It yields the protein CASSLDYRGGNIQYF.

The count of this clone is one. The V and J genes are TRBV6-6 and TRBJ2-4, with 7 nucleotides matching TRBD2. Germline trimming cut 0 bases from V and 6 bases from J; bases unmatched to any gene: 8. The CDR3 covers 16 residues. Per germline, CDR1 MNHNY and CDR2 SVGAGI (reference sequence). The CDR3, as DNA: TGTGCCAGCAGTTACTCATCGGGACTAAGAGGAAACATTCAGTACTTC. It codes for CASSYSSGLRGNIQYF.

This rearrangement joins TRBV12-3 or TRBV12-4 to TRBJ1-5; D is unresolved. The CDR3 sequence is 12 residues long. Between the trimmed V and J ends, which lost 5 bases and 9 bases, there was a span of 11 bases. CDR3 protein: CASSPAVRPQHF. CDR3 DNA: TGTGCCAGCAGTCCAGCGGTTAGGCCCCAGCATTTT.

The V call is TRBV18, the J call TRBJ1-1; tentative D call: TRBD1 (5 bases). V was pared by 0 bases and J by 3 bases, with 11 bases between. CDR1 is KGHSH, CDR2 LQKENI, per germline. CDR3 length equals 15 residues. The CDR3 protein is CASSPPWAGDTEAFF. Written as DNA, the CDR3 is TGTGCCAGCTCACCACCGTGGGCGGGGGACACTGAAGCTTTCTTT.

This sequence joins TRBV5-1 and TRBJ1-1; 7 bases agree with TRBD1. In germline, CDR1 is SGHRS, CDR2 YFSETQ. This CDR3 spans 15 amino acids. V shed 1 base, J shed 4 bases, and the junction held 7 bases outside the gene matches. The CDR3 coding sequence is TGCGCCAGCAGCTTGTTCCAGGGGGATAGCACTGAAGCTTTCTTT. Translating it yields CASSLFQGDSTEAFF.

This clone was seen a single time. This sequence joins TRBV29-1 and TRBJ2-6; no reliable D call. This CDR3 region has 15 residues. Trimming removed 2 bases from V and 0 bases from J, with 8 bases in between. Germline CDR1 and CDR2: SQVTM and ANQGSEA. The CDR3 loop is CSVEIGISGANVLTF. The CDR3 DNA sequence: TGCAGCGTTGAAATTGGGATCTCTGGGGCCAACGTCCTGACTTTC.

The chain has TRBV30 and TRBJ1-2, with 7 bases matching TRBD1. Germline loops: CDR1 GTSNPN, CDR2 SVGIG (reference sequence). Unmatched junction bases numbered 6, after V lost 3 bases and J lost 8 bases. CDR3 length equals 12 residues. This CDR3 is CAWRETGKGYTF. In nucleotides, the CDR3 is TGTGCCTGGAGGGAGACAGGGAAGGGCTACACCTTC.

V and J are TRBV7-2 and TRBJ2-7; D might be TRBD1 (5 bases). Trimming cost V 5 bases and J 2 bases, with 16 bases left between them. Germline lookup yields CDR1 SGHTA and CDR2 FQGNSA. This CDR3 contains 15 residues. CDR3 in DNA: TGTGCCAGCAGCCCCGACAGATCATTAACCTACGAGCAGTACTTC. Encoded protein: CASSPDRSLTYEQYF.

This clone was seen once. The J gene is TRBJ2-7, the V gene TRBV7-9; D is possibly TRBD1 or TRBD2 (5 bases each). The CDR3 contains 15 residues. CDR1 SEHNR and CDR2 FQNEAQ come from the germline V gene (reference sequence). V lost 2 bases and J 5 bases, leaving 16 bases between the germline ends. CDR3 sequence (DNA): TGTGCCAGCAGCTTACGGCAGGGAGAGGAAAACGAGCAGTACTTC. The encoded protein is CASSLRQGEENEQYF.

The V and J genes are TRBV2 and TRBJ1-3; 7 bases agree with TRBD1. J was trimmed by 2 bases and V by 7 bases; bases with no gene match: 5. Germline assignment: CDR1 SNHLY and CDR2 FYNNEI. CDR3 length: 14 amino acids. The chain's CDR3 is CASNRDRTGNTIYF. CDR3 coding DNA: TGTGCCAGCAACCGGGACAGAACTGGAAACACCATATATTTT.

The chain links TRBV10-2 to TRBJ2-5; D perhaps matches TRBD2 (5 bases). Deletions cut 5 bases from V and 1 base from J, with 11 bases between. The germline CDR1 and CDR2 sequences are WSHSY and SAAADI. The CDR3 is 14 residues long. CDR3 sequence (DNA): TGCGCCAGCAGTCTAGGAGGAGCCCAAGAGACCCAGTACTTC. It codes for CASSLGGAQETQYF.

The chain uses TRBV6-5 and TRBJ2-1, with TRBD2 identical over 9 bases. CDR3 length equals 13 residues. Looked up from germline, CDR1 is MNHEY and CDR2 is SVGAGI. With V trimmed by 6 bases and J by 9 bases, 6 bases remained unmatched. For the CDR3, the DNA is TGTGCCAGCAGAGGCGGGGGGGAAGTTGAGCAGTTCTTC. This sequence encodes CASRGGGEVEQFF.

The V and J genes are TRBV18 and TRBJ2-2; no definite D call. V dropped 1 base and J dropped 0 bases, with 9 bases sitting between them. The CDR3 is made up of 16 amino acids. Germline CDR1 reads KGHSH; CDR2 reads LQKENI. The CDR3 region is CASSPRRGANTGELFF. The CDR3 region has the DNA TGTGCCAGCTCACCACGACGTGGGGCGAACACCGGGGAGCTGTTTTTT.

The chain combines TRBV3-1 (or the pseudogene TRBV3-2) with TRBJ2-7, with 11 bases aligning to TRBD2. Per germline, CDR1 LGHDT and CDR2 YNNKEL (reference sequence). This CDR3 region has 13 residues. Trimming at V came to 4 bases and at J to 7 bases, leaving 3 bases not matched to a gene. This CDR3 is CASSRASGGEQYF. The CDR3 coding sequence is TGTGCCAGCAGCCGAGCTAGCGGGGGGGAGCAGTACTTC.